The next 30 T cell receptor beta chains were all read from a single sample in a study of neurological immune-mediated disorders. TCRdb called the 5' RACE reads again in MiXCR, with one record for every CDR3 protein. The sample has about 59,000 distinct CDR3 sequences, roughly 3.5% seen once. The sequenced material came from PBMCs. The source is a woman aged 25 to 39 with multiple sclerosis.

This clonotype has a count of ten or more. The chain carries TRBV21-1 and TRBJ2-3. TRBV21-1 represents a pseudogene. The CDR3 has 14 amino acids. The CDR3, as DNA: TGTGCCAGCAGCCCACGAGTCAGCACAGATACGCAGTATTTT. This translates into CASSPRVSTDTQYF.

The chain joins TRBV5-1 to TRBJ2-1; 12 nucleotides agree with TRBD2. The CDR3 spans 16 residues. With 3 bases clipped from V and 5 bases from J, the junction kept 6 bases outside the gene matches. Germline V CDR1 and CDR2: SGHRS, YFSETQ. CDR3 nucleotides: TGCGCCAGCAGCTCTTGGACTAGCGGGGCTAACAATGAGCAGTTCTTC. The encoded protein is CASSSWTSGANNEQFF.

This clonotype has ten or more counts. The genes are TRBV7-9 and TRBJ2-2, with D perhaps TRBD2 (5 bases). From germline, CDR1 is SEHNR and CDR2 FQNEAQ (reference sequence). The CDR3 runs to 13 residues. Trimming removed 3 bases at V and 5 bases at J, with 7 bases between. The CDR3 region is CASSFKRTGELFF. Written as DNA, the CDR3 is TGTGCCAGCAGCTTTAAGCGGACCGGGGAGCTGTTTTTT.

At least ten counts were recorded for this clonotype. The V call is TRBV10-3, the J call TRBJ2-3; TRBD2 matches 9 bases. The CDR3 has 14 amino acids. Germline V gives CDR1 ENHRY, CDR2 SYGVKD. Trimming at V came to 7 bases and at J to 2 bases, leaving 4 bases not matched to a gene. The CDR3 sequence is CAITSGEFTDTQYF. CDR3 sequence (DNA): TGTGCCATCACTAGCGGGGAATTCACAGATACGCAGTATTTT.

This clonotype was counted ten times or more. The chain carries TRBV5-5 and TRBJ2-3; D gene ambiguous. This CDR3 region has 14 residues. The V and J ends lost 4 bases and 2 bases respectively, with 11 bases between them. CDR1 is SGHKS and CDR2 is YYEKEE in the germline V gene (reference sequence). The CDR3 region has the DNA TGTGCCAGCAGCCTATCTAGGTCCACAGATACGCAGTATTTT. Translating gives CASSLSRSTDTQYF.

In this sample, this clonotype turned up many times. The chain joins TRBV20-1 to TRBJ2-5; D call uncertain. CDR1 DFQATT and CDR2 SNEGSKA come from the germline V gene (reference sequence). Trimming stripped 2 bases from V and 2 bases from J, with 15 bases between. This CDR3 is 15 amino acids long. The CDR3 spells CSARPTTGSQETQYF. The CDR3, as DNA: TGCAGTGCTAGACCCACGACCGGCAGTCAAGAGACCCAGTACTTC.

This CDR3 is CASSLARAYHSPLHF. CDR3 DNA sequence: TGTGCCAGCAGTTTAGCCAGGGCATATCATTCACCCCTCCACTTT. The V and J genes are TRBV12-3 or TRBV12-4 and TRBJ1-6, with a weak D call TRBD1 (5 bases). Trimming shortened V by 0 bases and J by 8 bases, and 11 bases separated the two germline ends. This CDR3 is built from 15 residues.

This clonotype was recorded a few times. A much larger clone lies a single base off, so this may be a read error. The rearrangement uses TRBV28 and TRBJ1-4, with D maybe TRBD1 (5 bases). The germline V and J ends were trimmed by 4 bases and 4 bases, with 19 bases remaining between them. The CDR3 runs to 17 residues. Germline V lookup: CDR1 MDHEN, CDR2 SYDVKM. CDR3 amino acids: CASSSERDRSHNEKLFF. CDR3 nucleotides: TGTGCCAGCAGTTCAGAACGGGACCGCAGCCATAATGAAAAACTGTTTTTT.

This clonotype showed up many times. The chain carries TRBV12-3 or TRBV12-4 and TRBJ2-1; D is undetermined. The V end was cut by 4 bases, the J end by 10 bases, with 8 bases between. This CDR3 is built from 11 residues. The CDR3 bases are TGTGCCAGCAGTTCCCTTATGGAGCAGTTCTTC. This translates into CASSSLMEQFF.

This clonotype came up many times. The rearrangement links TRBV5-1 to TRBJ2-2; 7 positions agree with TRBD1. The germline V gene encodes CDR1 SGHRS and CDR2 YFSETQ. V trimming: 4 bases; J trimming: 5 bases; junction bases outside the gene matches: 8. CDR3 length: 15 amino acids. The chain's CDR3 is CASSRQGVRTGELFF. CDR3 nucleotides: TGCGCCAGCAGCCGGCAGGGGGTTCGAACCGGGGAGCTGTTTTTT.

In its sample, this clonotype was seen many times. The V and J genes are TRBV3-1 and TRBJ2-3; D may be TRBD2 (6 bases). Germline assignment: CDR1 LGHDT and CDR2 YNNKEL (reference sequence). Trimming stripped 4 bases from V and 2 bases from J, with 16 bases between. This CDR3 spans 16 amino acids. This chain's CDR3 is CASSPYSGSFTDTQYF. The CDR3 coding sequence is TGTGCCAGCAGCCCATATAGCGGTTCCTTCACAGATACGCAGTATTTT.

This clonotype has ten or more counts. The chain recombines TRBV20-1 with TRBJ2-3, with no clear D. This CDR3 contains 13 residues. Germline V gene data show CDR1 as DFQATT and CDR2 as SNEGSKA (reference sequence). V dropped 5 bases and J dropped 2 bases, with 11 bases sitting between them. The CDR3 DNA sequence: TGCAGTGCTTCGGATAGGTACACAGATACGCAGTATTTT. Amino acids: CSASDRYTDTQYF.

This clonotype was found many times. The CDR3 bases are TGCGCCAGCAGGAGAAACAATGAGCAGTTCTTC. Amino acids: CASRRNNEQFF. This rearrangement joins TRBV5-1 to TRBJ2-1; no reliable D call. Germline CDR1 reads SGHRS; CDR2 reads YFSETQ. The V end was cut by 5 bases, the J end by 5 bases, with 5 bases between. The CDR3 sequence is 11 residues long.

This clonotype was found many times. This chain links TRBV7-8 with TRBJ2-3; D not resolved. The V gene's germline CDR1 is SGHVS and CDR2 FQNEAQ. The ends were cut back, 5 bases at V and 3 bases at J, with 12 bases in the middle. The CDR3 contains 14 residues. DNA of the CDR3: TGTGCCAGCAGCAGTGGTGGGGATACAGATACGCAGTATTTT. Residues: CASSSGGDTDTQYF.

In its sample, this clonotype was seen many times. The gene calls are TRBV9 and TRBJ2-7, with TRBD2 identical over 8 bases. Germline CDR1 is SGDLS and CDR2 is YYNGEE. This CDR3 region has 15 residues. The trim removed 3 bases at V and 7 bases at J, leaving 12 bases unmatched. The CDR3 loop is CASSASGNVAGEQYF. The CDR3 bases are TGTGCCAGCAGCGCCTCCGGGAACGTAGCGGGGGAGCAGTACTTC. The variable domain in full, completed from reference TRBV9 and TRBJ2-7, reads DSGVTQTPKHLITATGQRVTLRCSPRSGDLSVYWYQQSLDQGLQFLIQYYNGEERAKGNILERFSAQQFPDLHSELNLSSLELGDSALYFCASSASGNVAGEQYFGPGTRLTVT.

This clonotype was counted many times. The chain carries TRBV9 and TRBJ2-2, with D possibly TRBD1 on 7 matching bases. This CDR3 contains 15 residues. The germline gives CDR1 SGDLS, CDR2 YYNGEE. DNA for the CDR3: TGTGCAAGCGGCAGGGGGGCCCTGAACACCGGGGAGCTGTTTTTT. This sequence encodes CASGRGALNTGELFF.

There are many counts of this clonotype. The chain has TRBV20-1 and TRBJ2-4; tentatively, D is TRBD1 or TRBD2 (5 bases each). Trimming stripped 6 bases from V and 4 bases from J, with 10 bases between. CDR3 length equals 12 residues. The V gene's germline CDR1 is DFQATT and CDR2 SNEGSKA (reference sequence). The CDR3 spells CSATGLKNIQYF. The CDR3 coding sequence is TGCAGTGCCACAGGACTGAAAAACATTCAGTACTTC.

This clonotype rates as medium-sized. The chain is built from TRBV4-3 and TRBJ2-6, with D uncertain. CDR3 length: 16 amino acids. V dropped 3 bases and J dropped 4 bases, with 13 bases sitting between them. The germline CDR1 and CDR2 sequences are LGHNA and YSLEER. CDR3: CASSQKVGLGANVLTF. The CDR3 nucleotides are TGCGCCAGCAGCCAGAAGGTTGGCTTGGGGGCCAACGTCCTGACTTTC.

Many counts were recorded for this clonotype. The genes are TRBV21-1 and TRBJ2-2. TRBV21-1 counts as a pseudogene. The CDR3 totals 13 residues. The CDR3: CAIEIGLAGELFF. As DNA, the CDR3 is TGTGCCATCGAAATCGGGTTGGCCGGGGAGCTGTTTTTT.

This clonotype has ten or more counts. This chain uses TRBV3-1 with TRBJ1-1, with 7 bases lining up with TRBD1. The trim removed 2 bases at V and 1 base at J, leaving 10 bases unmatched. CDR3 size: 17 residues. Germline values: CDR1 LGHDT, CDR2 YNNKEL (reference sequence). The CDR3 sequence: CASSQQRTGTENTEAFF. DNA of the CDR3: TGTGCCAGCAGCCAACAGCGCACCGGGACAGAGAACACTGAAGCTTTCTTT.

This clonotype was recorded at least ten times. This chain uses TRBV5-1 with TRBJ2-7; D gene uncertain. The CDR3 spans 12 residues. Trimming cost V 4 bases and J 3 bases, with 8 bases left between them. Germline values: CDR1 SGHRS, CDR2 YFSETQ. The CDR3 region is CASSDSLYEQYF. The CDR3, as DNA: TGCGCCAGCAGCGATAGTCTCTACGAGCAGTACTTC.

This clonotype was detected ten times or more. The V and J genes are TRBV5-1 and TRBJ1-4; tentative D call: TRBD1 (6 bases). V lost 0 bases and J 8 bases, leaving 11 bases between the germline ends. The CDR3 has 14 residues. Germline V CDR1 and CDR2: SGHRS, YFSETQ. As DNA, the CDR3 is TGCGCCAGCAGCTTGGATGTGAGGGGGGAAAAACTGTTTTTT. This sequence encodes CASSLDVRGEKLFF.

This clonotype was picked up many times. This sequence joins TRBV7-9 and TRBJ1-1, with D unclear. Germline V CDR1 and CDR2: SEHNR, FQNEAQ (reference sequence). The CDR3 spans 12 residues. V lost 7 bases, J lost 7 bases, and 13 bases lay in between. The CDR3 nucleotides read TGTGCCAGCACCGTAATCGGAGGTGAAGCTTTCTTT. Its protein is CASTVIGGEAFF.

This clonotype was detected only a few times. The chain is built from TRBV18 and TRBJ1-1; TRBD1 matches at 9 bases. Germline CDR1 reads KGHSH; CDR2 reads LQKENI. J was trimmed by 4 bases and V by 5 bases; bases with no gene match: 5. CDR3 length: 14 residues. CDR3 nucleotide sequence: TGTGCCAGCTCAGCGACAGGGGGTGGCACTGAAGCTTTCTTT. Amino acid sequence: CASSATGGGTEAFF.

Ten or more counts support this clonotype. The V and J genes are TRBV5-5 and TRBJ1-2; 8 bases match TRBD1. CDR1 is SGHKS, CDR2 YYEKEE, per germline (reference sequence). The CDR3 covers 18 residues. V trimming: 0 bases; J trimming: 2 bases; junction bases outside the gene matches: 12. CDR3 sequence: CASSLEDRGFLGNYGYTF. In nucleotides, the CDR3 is TGTGCCAGCAGCTTGGAAGACAGGGGCTTTCTTGGGAACTATGGCTACACCTTC.

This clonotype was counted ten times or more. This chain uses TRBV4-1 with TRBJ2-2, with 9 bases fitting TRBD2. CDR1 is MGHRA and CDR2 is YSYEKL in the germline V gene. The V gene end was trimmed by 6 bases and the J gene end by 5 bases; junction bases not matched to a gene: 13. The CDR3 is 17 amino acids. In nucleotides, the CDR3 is TGCGCCAGCAGGGTGGGCGGGGGGGCGATGGGGACCGGGGAGCTGTTTTTT. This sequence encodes CASRVGGGAMGTGELFF.

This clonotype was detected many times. The CDR3 sequence: CASSFRDRQNTEAFF. The CDR3, as DNA: TGTGCCAGCAGCTTCCGGGACAGACAAAACACTGAAGCTTTCTTT. This sequence joins TRBV4-2 and TRBJ1-1; TRBD1 aligns across 7 bases. The CDR3 has 15 amino acids. CDR1 LGHNA and CDR2 YNFKEQ come from the germline V gene. The J segment lost 2 bases and the V segment lost 5 bases, leaving 8 bases of the junction unmatched.

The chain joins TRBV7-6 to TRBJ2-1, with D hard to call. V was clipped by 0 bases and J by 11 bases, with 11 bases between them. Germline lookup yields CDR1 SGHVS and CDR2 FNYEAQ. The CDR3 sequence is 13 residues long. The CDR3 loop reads CASSLAAAEQQFF. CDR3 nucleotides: TGTGCCAGCAGCTTAGCGGCTGCGGAACAGCAGTTCTTC.

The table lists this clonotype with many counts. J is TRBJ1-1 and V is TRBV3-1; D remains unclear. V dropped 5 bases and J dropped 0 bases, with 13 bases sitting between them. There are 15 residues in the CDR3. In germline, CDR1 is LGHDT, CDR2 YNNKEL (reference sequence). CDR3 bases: TGTGCCAGCAGCTACGGGAGGTCCATGAACACTGAAGCTTTCTTT. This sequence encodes CASSYGRSMNTEAFF.

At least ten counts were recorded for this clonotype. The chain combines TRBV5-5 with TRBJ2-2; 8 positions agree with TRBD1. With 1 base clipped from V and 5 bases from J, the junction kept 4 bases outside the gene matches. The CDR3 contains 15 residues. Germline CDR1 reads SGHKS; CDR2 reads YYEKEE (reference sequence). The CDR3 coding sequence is TGTGCCAGCAGCTTGCCGGGACAGGCGACCGGGGAGCTGTTTTTT. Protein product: CASSLPGQATGELFF.